This T cell receptor beta chain was identified in a study of control samples from healthy donors and cancer patients. The data were produced by immunoSEQ multiplex PCR, yet TCRdb's version contains in-frame clones alone and is incomplete. The table shows approximately 84,000 clones, with 82% occurring only once. Germline CDR1 SGHVS, CDR2 FQNEAQ. V was shortened by 3 bases and J by 7 bases, with 15 bases between the two germline ends. The CDR3 runs to 15 residues. The gene calls are TRBV7-8 and TRBJ1-4; possibly TRBD1 for D (6 bases). The sequencing sample was made of blood. This TCR was sampled from a woman between 55 and 75 years old in good health. DNA of the CDR3: TGTGCCAGCAGCTTGGGCAGGGGCGGGCGTGAAAAACTGTTTTTT. It is translated as CASSLGRGGREKLFF.